A selection of T cell receptor beta chains follows, all from one sample in a study of cytomegalovirus exposure and HLA in healthy donors. The method was immunoSEQ multiplex PCR; TCRdb's version includes in-frame clones alone and lacks a portion of them. The sample has 100,000 to 150,000 clones, 75% to 80% seen once. What was sequenced was PBMCs. The receptors stem from a woman aged 60-70 years in good health and CMV-seronegative. CDR3s include the opening cysteine and the closing phenylalanine or tryptophan.

V	J	CDR3
TRBV7-2	TRBJ2-1	CASSRPRAQAGYNEQFF
TRBV5-1	TRBJ2-7	CASSLAPGITYEQYF
TRBV5-1	TRBJ1-3	CASSSSGSPTSPGRSGNTIYF
TRBV5-1	TRBJ2-1	CASSLAGAVSYEQFF
TRBV20-1	TRBJ2-7	CSGSGRYEQYF
TRBV7-2	TRBJ2-7	CASSPRVAGVYEQYF
TRBV5-1	TRBJ1-1	CASSLGPPGLNTEAFF
TRBV30	TRBJ1-4	CAWSVSQSQKLFF
TRBV18	TRBJ1-1	CASSPSGTGGWTEAFF
TRBV7-9	TRBJ1-2	CASSTRDRVHHFRGYTF
TRBV28	TRBJ1-2	CASSLGGGRAYGYTF
TRBV6-5	TRBJ1-1	CASSYLYGVGTEAFF
TRBV5-1	TRBJ2-3	CASSPRQIAGVRASSTDTQYF
TRBV18	TRBJ1-4	CASSPITGQSWKLFF
TRBV6-5	.	CASSLLGQAYEQYF
TRBV28	TRBJ2-3	CASSSPRLAGSTDTQYF
TRBV9	TRBJ2-5	CASSVAGTTQTQYF
TRBV9	.	CASSVELGYEQYF
TRBV6-1	TRBJ2-5	CASSRTSGVETQYF
TRBV5-1	TRBJ2-7	CASSLSGTGAYEQYF
TRBV5-6	TRBJ2-2	CASSWDRGSGELFF
TRBV5-4	.	CASRNRGSAYEQYF
TRBV7-3	TRBJ2-1	CASSLSPPGGGRFRYNEQFF
TRBV30	TRBJ2-5	CAWRLIAGRETQYF
TRBV5-1	TRBJ2-2	CASSLEDFRRGATTGELFF
TRBV20-1	TRBJ1-2	CSAATGVGYTF
TRBV11-3	TRBJ2-2	CASSYGLAGGTGELFF
TRBV13	TRBJ2-7	CASSFNRGLYEQYF
TRBV4-1	TRBJ2-2	CASSPTSGYAELFF
TRBV27	TRBJ2-1	CASSPGPGRGYNEQFF
TRBV5-4	TRBJ2-7	CASSLSHRGTYSYEQYF
TRBV27	TRBJ2-2	CASRRAGDTGELFF
TRBV7-9	TRBJ1-1	CASSPPGTGGTEAFF